This T cell receptor (beta chain) was identified in a study of immune cell composition in non-small cell lung cancer. Method: immunoSEQ multiplex PCR; TCRdb's copy keeps in-frame clones and lacks some. This table has about 1,700 clones, about 81% appearing once. The specimen was lung tumor tissue. The receptor comes from a human donor with non-small cell lung cancer.

This CDR3 reads CASSPFPDTQYF. CDR3 nucleotides: TGTGCCAGCAGCCCTTTTCCGGATACGCAGTATTTT. The chain carries TRBV11-2 and TRBJ2-3; no reliable D call. Per germline, CDR1 SGHAT and CDR2 FQNNGV. V lost 5 bases and J lost 6, with 9 bases in between. The CDR3 is made up of 12 amino acids.